This TCR beta chain is drawn from a study of T cell responses to AZD1222 COVID-19 vaccine. V was pared by 4 bases and J by 4 bases, with 11 bases between. Germline lookup yields CDR1 LNHDA and CDR2 SQIVND (reference sequence). CDR3 length: 14 amino acids. Study results and limitations: Most donors were white British and more were female, and clonal diversity was possibly underestimated. Two AZD1222 doses significantly raised spike-specific TCR breadth and depth over controls. Without day 14 samples, only post-peak T cell repertoires were studied.

Assay used: immunoSEQ multiplex PCR; TCRdb lists only in-frame clones, some missing. The sample lists 97,000 or so clones; approximately 88% were seen once. This clone was counted between two and nine times. What it binds is unknown. Sequenced material: peripheral blood, taken on day 0 of AZD1222 vaccination. This chain links TRBV19 with TRBJ1-5, with a possible D match to TRBD1 (6 bases). The sequence came from an adult in good health. In DNA, the CDR3 is TGTGCCAGTAGTACGGACAGAAGAAATCAGCCCCAGCATTTT. Translated: CASSTDRRNQPQHF.